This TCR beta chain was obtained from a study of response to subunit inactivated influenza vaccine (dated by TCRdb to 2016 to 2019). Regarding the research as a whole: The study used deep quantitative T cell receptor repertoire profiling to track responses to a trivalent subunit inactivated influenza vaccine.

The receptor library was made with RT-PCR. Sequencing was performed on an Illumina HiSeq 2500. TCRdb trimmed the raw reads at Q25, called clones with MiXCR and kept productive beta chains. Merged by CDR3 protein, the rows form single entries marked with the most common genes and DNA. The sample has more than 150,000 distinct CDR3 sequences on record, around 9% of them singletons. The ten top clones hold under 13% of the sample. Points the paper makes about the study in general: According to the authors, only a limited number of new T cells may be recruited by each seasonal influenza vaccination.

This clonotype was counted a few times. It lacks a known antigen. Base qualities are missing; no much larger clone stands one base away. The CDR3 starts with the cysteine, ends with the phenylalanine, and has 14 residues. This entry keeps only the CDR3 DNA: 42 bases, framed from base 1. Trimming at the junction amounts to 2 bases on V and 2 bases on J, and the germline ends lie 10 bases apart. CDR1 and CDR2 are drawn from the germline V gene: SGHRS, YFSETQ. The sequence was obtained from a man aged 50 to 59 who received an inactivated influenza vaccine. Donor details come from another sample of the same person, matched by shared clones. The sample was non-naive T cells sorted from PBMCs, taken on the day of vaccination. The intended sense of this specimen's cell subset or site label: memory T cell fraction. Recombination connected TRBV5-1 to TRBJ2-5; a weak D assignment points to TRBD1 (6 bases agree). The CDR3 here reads CASSFDRPQETQYF. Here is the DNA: TGCGCCAGCAGCTTCGACAGGCCACAAGAGACCCAGTACTTC.